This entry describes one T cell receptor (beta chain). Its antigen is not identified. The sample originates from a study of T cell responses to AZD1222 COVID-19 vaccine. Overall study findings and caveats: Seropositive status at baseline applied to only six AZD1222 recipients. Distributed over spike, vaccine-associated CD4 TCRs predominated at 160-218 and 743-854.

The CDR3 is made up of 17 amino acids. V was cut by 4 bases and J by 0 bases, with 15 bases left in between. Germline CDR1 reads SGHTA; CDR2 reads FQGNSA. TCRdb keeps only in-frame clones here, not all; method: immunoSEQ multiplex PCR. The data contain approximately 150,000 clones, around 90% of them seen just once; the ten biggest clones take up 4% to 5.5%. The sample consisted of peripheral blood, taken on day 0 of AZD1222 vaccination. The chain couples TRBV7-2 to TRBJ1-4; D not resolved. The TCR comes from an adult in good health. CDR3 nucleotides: TGTGCCAGCAGCTGGTCGACCCGCCCGCCAACTAATGAAAAACTGTTTTTT. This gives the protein CASSWSTRPPTNEKLFF.